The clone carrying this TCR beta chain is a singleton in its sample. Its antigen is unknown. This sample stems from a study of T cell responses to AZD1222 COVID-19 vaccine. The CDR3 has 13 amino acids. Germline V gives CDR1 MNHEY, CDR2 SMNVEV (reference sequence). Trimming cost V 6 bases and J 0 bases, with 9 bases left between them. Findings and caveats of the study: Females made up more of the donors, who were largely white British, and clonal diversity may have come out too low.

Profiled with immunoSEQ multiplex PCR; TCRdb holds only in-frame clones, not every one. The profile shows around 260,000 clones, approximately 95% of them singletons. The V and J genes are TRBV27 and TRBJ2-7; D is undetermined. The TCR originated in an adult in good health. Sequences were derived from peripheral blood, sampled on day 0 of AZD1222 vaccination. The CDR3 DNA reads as TGTGCCAGCAGGGCCTCAGGCTCCTACGAGCAGTACTTC. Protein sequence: CASRASGSYEQYF.